This entry lists 2 T cell receptor beta chains sequenced from one sample in a study of T cell clonotyping in hematopoietic cell transplantation. Assay used: immunoSEQ multiplex PCR; TCRdb lists only in-frame clones, some missing. The top ten hold around 17% of the sample, which has around 6,100 clones, 32% seen once. Source: peripheral blood mononuclear cells, taken 30 days after allogeneic stem cell transplant. These receptors came from a female patient aged 50-65 years who had an allogeneic stem cell transplant from an unrelated donor, so the T cells may come from the graft donor. Some clones in this sample may be carry-over from other donors' samples.

The rearrangement joins TRBV6-6 to TRBJ1-5, with 8 bases that match TRBD1. The V segment lost 0 bases and the J segment 4 bases; nucleotides outside the gene matches: 2. Germline V gene lookup returns CDR1 MNHNY and CDR2 SVGAGI (reference sequence). This CDR3 is built from 15 residues. For the CDR3, the DNA is TGTGCCAGCAGTTACTCAGGACAGGGAAATCAGCCCCAGCATTTT. Translating it yields CASSYSGQGNQPQHF.

Regarding this clone: No conserved phenylalanine or tryptophan ends this CDR3, so it is likely a read error. This chain connects TRBV29-1 to TRBJ1-3, with TRBD1 matching 8 bases. The J segment lost 3 bases and the V segment lost 7 bases, leaving 8 bases of the junction unmatched. Germline V lookup: CDR1 SQVTM, CDR2 ANQGSEA. CDR3 length: 14 residues. The CDR3 DNA is TGCAGCGCCGGACAGGGTGGATATGGAAACACCATATATCTT. Translating gives CSAGQGGYGNTIYL.